This T cell receptor beta chain is drawn from a study of blood T cell repertoires in COVID-19. Overall study context: Samples taken during acute and convalescent COVID-19 were collected in the United States, Italy and Spain.

V gave up 1 base and J gave up 7 bases; unmatched junction bases: 3. The germline CDR1 and CDR2 sequences are MGHRA and YSYEKL. CDR3 length: 15 residues. Authors' analysis steps: Amplified reference gene primers provided the basis for estimating nucleated cell counts. Produced via immunoSEQ multiplex PCR; TCRdb's table is partial and in-frame only. Clonal size and the V and J genes are those of that table, whereas D and trimming came from the DNA. There are 250,000 to 300,000 clones in the sample; 89% occur only once, and 2% to 2.5% lies in the top ten. The sequence derives from a man between 45 and 60 years old with acute or convalescent COVID-19. The material sequenced was peripheral blood. The chain employs TRBV4-1 and TRBJ2-3; the match to TRBD2 covers 12 bases. The DNA of the CDR3 is TGCGCCAGCAGCCAAGGACTAGCGGGGGAAAATACGCAGTATTTT. It translates to CASSQGLAGENTQYF.